One sample yielded the 10 T cell receptor beta chains listed below, sequenced in a study of neurological immune-mediated disorders. From the 5' RACE reads, TCRdb called clonotypes with MiXCR, one entry per CDR3 protein. This table holds more than 45,000 distinct CDR3 sequences, about 9.3% found once. Sequencing was done on a sample of PBMCs. These receptors all stem from a middle-aged woman with HTLV-1-associated myelopathy (HAM/TSP).

This clonotype was detected ten times or more. This chain links TRBV29-1 with TRBJ2-3; tentative D call: TRBD1 (5 bases). Germline V gene sequence: CDR1 SQVTM, CDR2 ANQGSEA. Trimming shortened V by 1 base and J by 2 bases, and 7 bases separated the two germline ends. CDR3 length equals 13 residues. This chain's CDR3 is CSVEGQLTDTQYF. CDR3 DNA sequence: TGCAGCGTTGAAGGACAGCTCACAGATACGCAGTATTTT.

In its sample, this clonotype was seen many times. The V and J genes are TRBV6-2 or TRBV6-3 and TRBJ2-3; 8 bases fit TRBD2. The CDR3 covers 14 residues. Germline-derived CDR1 and CDR2 are MNHEY and SVGEGT. Trimming took 10 bases from V and 6 from J; bases not matched to a gene: 12. CDR3 protein: CATSGGPRWDTQYF. CDR3 sequence (DNA): TGTGCCACCTCGGGGGGGCCGAGGTGGGATACGCAGTATTTT.

There are many counts of this clonotype. The V call is TRBV11-2, the J call TRBJ2-2; tentative D call: TRBD1 (6 bases). The CDR3 length is 14 residues. Germline V gene lookup returns CDR1 SGHAT and CDR2 FQNNGV. The V end lost 10 bases, the J end lost 2 bases, and 14 bases lay between the germline ends. CDR3 loop: CATRTDLNTGELFF. As DNA, the CDR3 is TGTGCCACCAGGACAGACCTAAACACCGGGGAGCTGTTTTTT.

This clonotype has at least ten counts. The V call is TRBV5-1, the J call TRBJ2-3, with D tentatively TRBD1 or TRBD2 (6 bases each). Trimming pared 4 bases from V and 2 bases from J, leaving 17 bases between. The CDR3 is made up of 16 amino acids. Looked up from germline, CDR1 is SGHRS and CDR2 is YFSETQ. CDR3 region: CASSTSGGFATDTQYF. CDR3 bases: TGCGCCAGCAGCACCTCCGGGGGCTTCGCCACAGATACGCAGTATTTT.

This clonotype was observed many times. The V and J genes are TRBV4-1 and TRBJ1-1; TRBD1 matches at 7 bases. Trimming at V came to 8 bases and at J to 5 bases, leaving 11 bases not matched to a gene. The CDR3 spans 14 residues. Germline V gives CDR1 MGHRA, CDR2 YSYEKL. CDR3: CASGNNKQGTEAFF. Here the CDR3 DNA reads TGCGCCAGCGGAAACAACAAACAGGGGACTGAAGCTTTCTTT.

This clonotype was detected only a few times. The chain is built from TRBV19 and TRBJ2-2; 8 bases line up with TRBD1. CDR1 LNHDA and CDR2 SQIVND come from the germline V gene (reference sequence). V shed 5 bases, J shed 4 bases, and the junction held 6 bases outside the gene matches. This CDR3 region has 15 residues. The CDR3, as DNA: TGTGCCAGTAGTGTCACCGGGACAGGCACCGGGGAGCTGTTTTTT. It is translated as CASSVTGTGTGELFF.

This clonotype was observed at least ten times. This chain uses TRBV7-2 with TRBJ2-3; weak D call: TRBD2 (6 bases). V was clipped by 4 bases and J by 2 bases, with 10 bases between them. Germline loops: CDR1 SGHTA, CDR2 FQGNSA. CDR3 size: 14 residues. The CDR3 DNA is TGTGCCAGCAGCTGGGGCGGGGACACAGATACGCAGTATTTT. It codes for CASSWGGDTDTQYF.

The table lists this clonotype with many counts. The V and J genes are TRBV5-1 and TRBJ2-2; the D gene is possibly TRBD1 (6 bases). Trimming removed 4 bases at V and 1 base at J, with 14 bases between. Germline assignment: CDR1 SGHRS and CDR2 YFSETQ. The CDR3 has 16 residues. For the CDR3, the DNA is TGCGCCAGCAGCCCGCCCGGGACACGGAACACCGGGGAGCTGTTTTTT. Amino acids: CASSPPGTRNTGELFF. Filled out from reference TRBV5-1 and TRBJ2-2, the complete variable domain reads KAGVTQTPRYLIKTRGQQVTLSCSPISGHRSVSWYQQTPGQGLQFLFEYFSETQRNKGNFPGRFSGRQFSNSRSEMNVSTLELGDSALYLCASSPPGTRNTGELFFGEGSRLTVL.

This clonotype was detected ten times or more. The chain joins TRBV5-1 to TRBJ1-4; D may be TRBD1 (6 bases). The CDR3 covers 15 residues. Germline assignment: CDR1 SGHRS and CDR2 YFSETQ. Trimming shortened V by 6 bases and J by 2 bases, and 14 bases separated the two germline ends. The CDR3 loop reads CASNRVSQTNEKLFF. The CDR3 bases are TGCGCCAGCAACAGGGTGTCACAGACTAATGAAAAACTGTTTTTT. The entire variable domain, with the rest obtained from reference TRBV5-1 and TRBJ1-4, is as follows: KAGVTQTPRYLIKTRGQQVTLSCSPISGHRSVSWYQQTPGQGLQFLFEYFSETQRNKGNFPGRFSGRQFSNSRSEMNVSTLELGDSALYLCASNRVSQTNEKLFFGSGTQLSVL.

This clonotype was detected many times. The V gene is TRBV5-6, the J gene TRBJ2-7; TRBD1 aligns across 9 bases. CDR3 length: 14 amino acids. Germline V gives CDR1 SGHDT, CDR2 YYEEEE. The ends lost 4 bases at V and 4 bases at J; junction bases unmatched: 6. The CDR3 nucleotides are TGTGCCAGCAGCATGGGGACAGGGTTGTACGAGCAGTACTTC. Amino acid sequence: CASSMGTGLYEQYF. The entire variable domain, with the rest obtained from reference TRBV5-6 and TRBJ2-7, is as follows: DAGVTQSPTHLIKTRGQQVTLRCSPKSGHDTVSWYQQALGQGPQFIFQYYEEEERQRGNFPDRFSGHQFPNYSSELNVNALLLGDSALYLCASSMGTGLYEQYFGPGTRLTVT.